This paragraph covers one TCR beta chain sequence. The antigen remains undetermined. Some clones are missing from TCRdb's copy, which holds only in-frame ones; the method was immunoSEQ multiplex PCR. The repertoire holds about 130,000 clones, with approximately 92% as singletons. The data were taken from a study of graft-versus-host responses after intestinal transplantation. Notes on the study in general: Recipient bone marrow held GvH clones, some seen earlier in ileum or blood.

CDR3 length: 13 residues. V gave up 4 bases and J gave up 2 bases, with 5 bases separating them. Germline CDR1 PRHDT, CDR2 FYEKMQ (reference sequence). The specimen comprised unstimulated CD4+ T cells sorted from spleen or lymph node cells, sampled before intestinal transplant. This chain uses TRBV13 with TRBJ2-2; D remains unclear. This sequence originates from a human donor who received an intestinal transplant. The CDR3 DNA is TGTGCCAGCAGCTCTATTAACACCGGGGAGCTGTTTTTT. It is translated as CASSSINTGELFF.